The present T cell receptor (beta chain) was sequenced within a study of cytomegalovirus exposure and HLA in healthy donors. Study summary: Some 85 million unique TCRs, all from HLA-typed donors, were included in an early release of the data. There were 350 to 400 genotyped donors. Of these, 75% to 90% fell in the genetic ancestry cluster associated with self-reported Caucasian donors. Study conclusions and caveats: When presence/absence was analysed, sequencing depth was taken to be roughly uniform across donors. The classifier was said to identify cytomegalovirus status with high specificity and sensitivity.

The PCR made use of 60 Vbeta and 13 Jbeta primers. Profiled with immunoSEQ multiplex PCR; TCRdb holds only in-frame clones, not every one. Here the sample spans approximately 270,000 clones, 80% being singletons. Details on this clone: Its antigen is still unknown.

Trimming removed 6 bases from V and 4 bases from J; junction bases left unmatched: 3. This CDR3 contains 13 residues. Sequencing was carried out using PBMCs. The TCR sequence derives from a girl aged 2-10 years in good health and CMV-seronegative. The J gene is TRBJ1-2, the V gene TRBV5-3; 10 nucleotides line up with TRBD1. TRBV5-3 is recorded as an ORF, its role being uncertain. The CDR3 sequence: CARKDRGTYGYTF. The DNA of the CDR3 is TGTGCCAGAAAGGACAGGGGGACCTATGGCTACACCTTC.